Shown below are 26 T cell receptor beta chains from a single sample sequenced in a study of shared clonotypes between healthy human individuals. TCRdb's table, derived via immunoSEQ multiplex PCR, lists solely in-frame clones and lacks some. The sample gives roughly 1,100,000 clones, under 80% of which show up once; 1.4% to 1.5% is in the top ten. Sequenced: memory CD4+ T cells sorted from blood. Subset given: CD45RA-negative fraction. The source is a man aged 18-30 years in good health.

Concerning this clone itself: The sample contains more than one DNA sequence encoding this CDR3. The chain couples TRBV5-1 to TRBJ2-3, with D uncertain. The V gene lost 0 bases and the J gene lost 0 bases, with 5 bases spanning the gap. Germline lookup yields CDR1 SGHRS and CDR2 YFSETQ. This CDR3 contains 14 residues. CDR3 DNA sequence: TGCGCCAGCAGCTTGGACGGAAGCACAGATACGCAGTATTTT. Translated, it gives CASSLDGSTDTQYF.

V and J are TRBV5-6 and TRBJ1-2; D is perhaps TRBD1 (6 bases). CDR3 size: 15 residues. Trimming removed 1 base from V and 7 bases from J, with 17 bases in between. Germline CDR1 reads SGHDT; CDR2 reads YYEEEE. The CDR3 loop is CASSLTTGQLAGYTF. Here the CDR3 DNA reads TGTGCCAGCAGCTTGACTACTGGACAGCTGGCTGGCTACACCTTC.

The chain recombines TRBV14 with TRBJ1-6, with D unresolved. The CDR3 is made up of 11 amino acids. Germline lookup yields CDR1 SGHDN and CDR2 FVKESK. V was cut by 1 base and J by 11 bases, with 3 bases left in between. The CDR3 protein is CASSQGAPLHF. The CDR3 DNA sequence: TGTGCCAGCAGCCAAGGCGCACCCCTCCACTTT.

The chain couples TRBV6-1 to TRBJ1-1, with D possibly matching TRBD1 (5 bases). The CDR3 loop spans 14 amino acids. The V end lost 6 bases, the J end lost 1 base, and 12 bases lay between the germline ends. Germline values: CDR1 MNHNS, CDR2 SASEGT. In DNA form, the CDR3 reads TGTGCCAGCAGCCTGCAGGGTAAGAACACTGAAGCTTTCTTT. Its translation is CASSLQGKNTEAFF.

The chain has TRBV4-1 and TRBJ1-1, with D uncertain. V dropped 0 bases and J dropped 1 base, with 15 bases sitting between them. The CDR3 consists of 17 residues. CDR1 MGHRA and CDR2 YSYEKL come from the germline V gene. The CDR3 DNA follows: TGCGCCAGCAGCCAAGAAAGCGGAGGCAGGAGGAACACTGAAGCTTTCTTT. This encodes CASSQESGGRRNTEAFF.

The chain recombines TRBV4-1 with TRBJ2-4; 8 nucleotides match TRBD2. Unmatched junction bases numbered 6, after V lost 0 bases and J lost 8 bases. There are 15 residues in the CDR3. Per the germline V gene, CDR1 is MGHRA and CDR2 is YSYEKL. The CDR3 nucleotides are TGCGCCAGCAGCCAAGACCGGGGGGGCCGGGACATTCAGTACTTC. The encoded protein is CASSQDRGGRDIQYF.

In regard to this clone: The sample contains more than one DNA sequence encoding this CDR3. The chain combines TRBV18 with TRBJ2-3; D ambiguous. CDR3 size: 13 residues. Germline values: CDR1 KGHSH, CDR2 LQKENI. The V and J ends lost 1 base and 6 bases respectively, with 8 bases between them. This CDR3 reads CASSPQRADTQYF. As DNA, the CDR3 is TGTGCCAGCTCACCACAAAGGGCCGATACGCAGTATTTT.

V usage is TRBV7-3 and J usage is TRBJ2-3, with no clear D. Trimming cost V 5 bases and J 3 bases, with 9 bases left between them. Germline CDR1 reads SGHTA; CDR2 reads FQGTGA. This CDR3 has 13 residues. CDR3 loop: CASSRIATDTQYF. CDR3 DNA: TGTGCCAGCAGCCGCATCGCGACAGATACGCAGTATTTT.

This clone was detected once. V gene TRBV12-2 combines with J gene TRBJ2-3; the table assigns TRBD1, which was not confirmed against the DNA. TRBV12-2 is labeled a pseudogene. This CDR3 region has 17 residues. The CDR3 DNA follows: TGTGCAAGTCGCTTATGGCCCGGGCAGGGAAAAACAGATACGCAGTATTTT. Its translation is CASRLWPGQGKTDTQYF.

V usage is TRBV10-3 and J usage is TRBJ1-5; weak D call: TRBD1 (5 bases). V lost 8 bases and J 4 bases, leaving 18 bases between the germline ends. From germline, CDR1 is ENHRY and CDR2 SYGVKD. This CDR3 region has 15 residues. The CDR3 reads CAIRRSIGGNQPQHF. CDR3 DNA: TGTGCCATCCGGCGGAGTATTGGGGGTAATCAGCCCCAGCATTTT.

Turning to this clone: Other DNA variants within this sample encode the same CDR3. The CDR3, as DNA: TGTGCCAGCTCACCACCGACAGGGATATCCTACGAGCAGTACTTC. Translating it yields CASSPPTGISYEQYF. This chain uses TRBV18 with TRBJ2-7; TRBD1 matches at 7 bases. This CDR3 is 15 amino acids long. Germline trimming cut 0 bases from V and 1 base from J; bases unmatched to any gene: 3. Germline V gene lookup returns CDR1 KGHSH and CDR2 LQKENI. The full variable domain, in which reference TRBV18 and TRBJ2-7 provide the parts outside the CDR3, is NAGVMQNPRHLVRRRGQEARLRCSPMKGHSHVYWYRQLPEEGLKFMVYLQKENIIDESGMPKERFSAEFPKEGPSILRIQQVVRGDSAAYFCASSPPTGISYEQYFGPGTRLTVT.

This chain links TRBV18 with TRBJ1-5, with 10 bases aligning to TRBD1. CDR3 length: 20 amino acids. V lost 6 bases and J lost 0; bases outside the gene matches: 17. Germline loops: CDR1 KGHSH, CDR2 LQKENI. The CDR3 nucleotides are TGTGCCAGCTCCCTATATCCTGGGACAGGGGAGTCATATAGCAATCAGCCCCAGCATTTT. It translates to CASSLYPGTGESYSNQPQHF.

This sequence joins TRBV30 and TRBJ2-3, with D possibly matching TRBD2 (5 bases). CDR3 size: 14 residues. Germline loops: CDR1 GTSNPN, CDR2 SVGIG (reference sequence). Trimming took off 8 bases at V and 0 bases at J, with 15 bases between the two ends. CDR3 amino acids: CALRLATSTDTQYF. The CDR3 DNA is TGTGCCCTGCGGCTAGCTACTAGCACAGATACGCAGTATTTT. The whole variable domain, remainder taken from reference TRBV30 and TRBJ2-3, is SQTIHQWPATLVQPVGSPLSLECTVEGTSNPNLYWYRQAAGRGLQLLFYSVGIGQISSEVPQNLSASRPQDRQFILSSKKLLLSDSGFYLCALRLATSTDTQYFGPGTRLTVL.

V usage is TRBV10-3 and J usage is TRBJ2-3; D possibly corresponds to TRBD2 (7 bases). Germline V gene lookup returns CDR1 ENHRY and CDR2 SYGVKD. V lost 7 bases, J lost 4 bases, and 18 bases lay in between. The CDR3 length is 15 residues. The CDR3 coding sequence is TGTGCCATCACACTGGGCGGGGGCTCGGCAGATACGCAGTATTTT. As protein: CAITLGGGSADTQYF.

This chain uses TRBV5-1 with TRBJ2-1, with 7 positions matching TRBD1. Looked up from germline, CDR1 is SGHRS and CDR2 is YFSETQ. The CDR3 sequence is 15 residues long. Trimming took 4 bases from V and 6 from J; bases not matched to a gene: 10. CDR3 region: CASSRQGEGSNEQFF. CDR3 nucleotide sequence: TGCGCCAGCAGCAGACAGGGCGAGGGTTCCAATGAGCAGTTCTTC.

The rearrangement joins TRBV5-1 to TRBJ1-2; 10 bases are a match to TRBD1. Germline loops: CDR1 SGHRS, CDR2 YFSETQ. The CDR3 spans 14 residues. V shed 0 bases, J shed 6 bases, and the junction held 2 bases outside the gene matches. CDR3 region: CASSLGQGANGYTF. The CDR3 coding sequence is TGCGCCAGCAGCTTGGGACAGGGGGCCAATGGCTACACCTTC.

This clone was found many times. CDR3 sequence (DNA): TGTGCCAGCAGTGGACAGGAGAGGGCTACCCACGAGCAGTACTTC. Amino acids: CASSGQERATHEQYF. The rearrangement joins TRBV6-1 to TRBJ2-7, with D possibly TRBD1 on 6 matching bases. V was cut by 4 bases and J by 5 bases, with 18 bases left in between. This CDR3 is built from 15 residues. Germline lookup yields CDR1 MNHNS and CDR2 SASEGT.

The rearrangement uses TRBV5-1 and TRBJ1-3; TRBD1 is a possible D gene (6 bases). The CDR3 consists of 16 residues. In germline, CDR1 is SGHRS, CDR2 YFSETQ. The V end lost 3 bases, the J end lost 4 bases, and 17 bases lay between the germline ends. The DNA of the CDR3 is TGCGCCAGCAGCTCAGCAGGGGTTACTGGAGGAAACACCATATATTTT. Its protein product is CASSSAGVTGGNTIYF.

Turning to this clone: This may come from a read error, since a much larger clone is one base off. The DNA of the CDR3 is TGTGCCAGCACCGAAAGTTTTGAGCAGCACTTC. Protein product: CASTESFEQHF. The chain has TRBV6-1 and TRBJ2-7; D remains ambiguous. CDR3 size: 11 residues. The V gene's germline CDR1 is MNHNS and CDR2 SASEGT.

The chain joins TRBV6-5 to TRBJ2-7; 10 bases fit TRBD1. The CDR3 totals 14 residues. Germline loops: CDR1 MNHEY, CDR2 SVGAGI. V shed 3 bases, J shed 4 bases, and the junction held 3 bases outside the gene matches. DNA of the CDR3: TGTGCCAGCAGTTATGGACAGGGGGGTTACGAGCAGTACTTC. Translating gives CASSYGQGGYEQYF.

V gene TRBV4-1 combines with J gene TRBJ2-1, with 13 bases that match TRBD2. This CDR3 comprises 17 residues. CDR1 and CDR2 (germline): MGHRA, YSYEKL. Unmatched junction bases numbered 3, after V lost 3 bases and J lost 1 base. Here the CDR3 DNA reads TGCGCCAGCAGCCAGGGACTAGCGGGGTGGTCCTACAATGAGCAGTTCTTC. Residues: CASSQGLAGWSYNEQFF.

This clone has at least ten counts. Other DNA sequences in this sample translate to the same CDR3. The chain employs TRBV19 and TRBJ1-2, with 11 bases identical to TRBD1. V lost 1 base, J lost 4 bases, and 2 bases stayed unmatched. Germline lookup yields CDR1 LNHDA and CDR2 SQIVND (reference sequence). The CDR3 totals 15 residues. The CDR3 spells CASSIAGTGGYGYTF. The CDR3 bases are TGTGCCAGTAGTATAGCAGGGACAGGGGGCTATGGCTACACCTTC.

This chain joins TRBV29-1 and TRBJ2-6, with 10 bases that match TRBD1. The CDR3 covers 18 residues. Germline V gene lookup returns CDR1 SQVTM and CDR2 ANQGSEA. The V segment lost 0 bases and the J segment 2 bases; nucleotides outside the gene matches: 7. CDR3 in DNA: TGCAGCGTTGAAGATCCCGACAGGGGGCGAACTGGGGCCAACGTCCTGACTTTC. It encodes CSVEDPDRGRTGANVLTF.

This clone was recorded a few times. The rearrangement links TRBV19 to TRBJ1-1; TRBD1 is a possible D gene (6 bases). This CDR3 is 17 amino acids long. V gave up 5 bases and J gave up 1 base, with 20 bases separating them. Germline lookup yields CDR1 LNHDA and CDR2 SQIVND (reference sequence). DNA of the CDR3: TGTGCCAGTAGTCCAGACACAGGGACTCGGGGGAACACTGAAGCTTTCTTT. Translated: CASSPDTGTRGNTEAFF. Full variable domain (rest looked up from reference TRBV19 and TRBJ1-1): DGGITQSPKYLFRKEGQNVTLSCEQNLNHDAMYWYRQDPGQGLRLIYYSQIVNDFQKGDIAEGYSVSREKKESFPLTVTSAQKNPTAFYLCASSPDTGTRGNTEAFFGQGTRLTVV.

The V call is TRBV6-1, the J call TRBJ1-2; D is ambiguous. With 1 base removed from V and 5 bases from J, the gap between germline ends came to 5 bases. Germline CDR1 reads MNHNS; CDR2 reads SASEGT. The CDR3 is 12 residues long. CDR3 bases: TGTGCCAGCAGTGAAGTGGATTATGGCTACACCTTC. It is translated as CASSEVDYGYTF.

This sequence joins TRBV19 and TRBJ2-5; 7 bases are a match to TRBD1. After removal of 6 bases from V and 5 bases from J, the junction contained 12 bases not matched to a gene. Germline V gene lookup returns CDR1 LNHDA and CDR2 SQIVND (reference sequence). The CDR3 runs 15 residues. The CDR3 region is CASRRQGKGPETQYF. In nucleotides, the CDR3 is TGTGCCAGTAGACGACAGGGCAAGGGCCCCGAGACCCAGTACTTC. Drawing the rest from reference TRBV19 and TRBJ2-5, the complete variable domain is DGGITQSPKYLFRKEGQNVTLSCEQNLNHDAMYWYRQDPGQGLRLIYYSQIVNDFQKGDIAEGYSVSREKKESFPLTVTSAQKNPTAFYLCASRRQGKGPETQYFGPGTRLLVL.